This is a list of T cell receptor beta chains from one sample in a study of blood T cell repertoires in COVID-19. Clones were read by immunoSEQ multiplex PCR, and TCRdb kept only the in-frame ones, dropping some. Here the sample spans 100,000 to 110,000 clones, about 84% being singletons. The sequenced material came from peripheral blood. These receptors all stem from a human donor in a cohort sampled during active COVID-19. Both conserved end residues are part of each CDR3. Fields, in order: clone size, D gene, J gene, V gene, CDR3 DNA, CDR3 protein. The D gene is left open where the match is weak. A clone size is listed for some rows: how often the clone was seen (once, few, many), or a class if it is expanded.

abundance: once
d_gene: NA
j_gene: TRBJ2-6
v_gene: TRBV3-1/TRBV3-2
CDR3nt: TGTGTCAGCAGCCAATCAGAATCTGGGGCCAACGTCCTGACTTTC
CDR3aa: CVSSQSESGANVLTF

abundance: once
d_gene: TRBD2
j_gene: TRBJ2-1
v_gene: TRBV5-1
CDR3nt: TGCGCCAGCAGCTCCGGACTAGTAGTTTCCTACAATGAGCAGTTCTTC
CDR3aa: CASSSGLVVSYNEQFF

abundance: NA
d_gene: TRBD1
j_gene: TRBJ2-1
v_gene: TRBV6-2/TRBV6-3
CDR3nt: TGTGCCAGCAGGTACAGGGGCTTGATAAATGAGCAGTTCTTC
CDR3aa: CASRYRGLINEQFF

abundance: NA
d_gene: NA
j_gene: TRBJ2-2
v_gene: TRBV4-3
CDR3nt: TGCGCCAGCAGCCAGGACAATTTAGGAAACACCGGGGAGCTGTTTTTT
CDR3aa: CASSQDNLGNTGELFF

abundance: NA
d_gene: TRBD1
j_gene: TRBJ2-7
v_gene: TRBV7-2
CDR3nt: TGTGCCAGCAGCCTCACGGGTGGACAGGGGTCCTACGAGCAGTACTTC
CDR3aa: CASSLTGGQGSYEQYF

abundance: once
d_gene: TRBD1
j_gene: TRBJ1-5
v_gene: TRBV7-2
CDR3nt: TGTGCCAGCAGCTTAGGTGGACAGGGGGGAAGTCAGCCCCAGCATTTT
CDR3aa: CASSLGGQGGSQPQHF

abundance: NA
d_gene: TRBD1
j_gene: TRBJ1-2
v_gene: TRBV7-2
CDR3nt: TGTGCCAGCAGCTTAGGAGTTTTGGACAGGGGGTATGGCTACACCTTC
CDR3aa: CASSLGVLDRGYGYTF

abundance: NA
d_gene: TRBD2
j_gene: TRBJ2-2
v_gene: TRBV6-2/TRBV6-3
CDR3nt: TGTGCCAGCAGTTACTCGGGACTAGCGGGGGGTATCACCGGGGAGCTGTTTTTT
CDR3aa: CASSYSGLAGGITGELFF

abundance: NA
d_gene: NA
j_gene: TRBJ2-7
v_gene: TRBV21-1
CDR3nt: TGTGCCAGCAGCAAAGTTCGGACAGGCCCCTTTTACGAGCAGTACTTC
CDR3aa: CASSKVRTGPFYEQYF

abundance: NA
d_gene: NA
j_gene: TRBJ2-3
v_gene: TRBV10-1
CDR3nt: TGCGCCAGGTCGTCGGGACATCCAGATACGCAGTATTTT
CDR3aa: CARSSGHPDTQYF

abundance: once
d_gene: TRBD1
j_gene: TRBJ1-4
v_gene: TRBV15
CDR3nt: TGTGCCACCAGCCGAACCCAGGGGGCAGGAGAAAAACTGTTTTTT
CDR3aa: CATSRTQGAGEKLFF

abundance: NA
d_gene: NA
j_gene: TRBJ2-2
v_gene: TRBV12-3/TRBV12-4
CDR3nt: TGTGCCAGCAGTCCGAAGCGGACCGGGGAGCTGTTTTTT
CDR3aa: CASSPKRTGELFF

abundance: few
d_gene: TRBD2
j_gene: TRBJ2-3
v_gene: TRBV27
CDR3nt: TGTGCCAGCGGCCCTCCTCCGGGACTAGCGGGAGTCGGCACAGATACGCAGTATTTT
CDR3aa: CASGPPPGLAGVGTDTQYF

abundance: NA
d_gene: NA
j_gene: TRBJ1-2
v_gene: TRBV5-5
CDR3nt: TGTGCCAGCAGCCATACCACAGGCGGGGAAAGTGGCTACACCTTC
CDR3aa: CASSHTTGGESGYTF

abundance: NA
d_gene: TRBD1
j_gene: TRBJ2-7
v_gene: TRBV7-9
CDR3nt: TGTGCCAGCAGCTGGGGACAGGTGGCCGAGCAGTACTTC
CDR3aa: CASSWGQVAEQYF

abundance: NA
d_gene: NA
j_gene: TRBJ2-1
v_gene: TRBV19
CDR3nt: TGTGCCAGTAGTATTCCGGGGAGCTCCTACAATGAGCAGTTCTTC
CDR3aa: CASSIPGSSYNEQFF

abundance: NA
d_gene: NA
j_gene: TRBJ2-3
v_gene: TRBV7-2
CDR3nt: TGTGCCAGCAGACGCACAGAGACCGTCAGCACAGATACGCAGTATTTT
CDR3aa: CASRRTETVSTDTQYF

abundance: NA
d_gene: TRBD1
j_gene: TRBJ1-3
v_gene: TRBV12-3/TRBV12-4
CDR3nt: TGTGCCAGCAGTTTCAGGGGGAGGAACACCATATATTTT
CDR3aa: CASSFRGRNTIYF

abundance: NA
d_gene: TRBD2
j_gene: TRBJ2-1
v_gene: TRBV3-1/TRBV3-2
CDR3nt: TGTGCCAGCAGCCAAGGTTCGGGAGGGGAGCAGTTCTTC
CDR3aa: CASSQGSGGEQFF

abundance: NA
d_gene: TRBD1
j_gene: TRBJ2-7
v_gene: TRBV18
CDR3nt: TGTGCCAGCTCACAGGACAGGCCCCCAGGAGACGAGCAGTACTTC
CDR3aa: CASSQDRPPGDEQYF

abundance: once
d_gene: TRBD2
j_gene: TRBJ2-1
v_gene: TRBV7-6
CDR3nt: TGTGCCAGCAGCTTATATGGGACTAGCGGGCCTTACAATGAGCAGTTCTTC
CDR3aa: CASSLYGTSGPYNEQFF

abundance: once
d_gene: NA
j_gene: TRBJ1-1
v_gene: TRBV5-1
CDR3nt: TGCGCCAGCAGCTTGCAATGGACAGCCACGAACACTGAAGCTTTCTTT
CDR3aa: CASSLQWTATNTEAFF

abundance: NA
d_gene: NA
j_gene: TRBJ2-7
v_gene: TRBV18
CDR3nt: TGTGCCAGCTCACCTGGCAGGGAAGGTTCGGAGCAGTACTTC
CDR3aa: CASSPGREGSEQYF

abundance: NA
d_gene: TRBD2
j_gene: TRBJ2-7
v_gene: TRBV5-4
CDR3nt: TGTGCCAGCAGCTCCGGGACTAGCGGGAGAAGCTCCTACGAGCAGTACTTC
CDR3aa: CASSSGTSGRSSYEQYF

abundance: NA
d_gene: TRBD1
j_gene: TRBJ2-6
v_gene: TRBV10-3
CDR3nt: TGTGCCATCAGTGAGACGCCATGGGCCGGGACAGGGGATCCCCCTGGGGCCAACGTCCTGACTTTC
CDR3aa: CAISETPWAGTGDPPGANVLTF

abundance: NA
d_gene: TRBD1
j_gene: TRBJ1-2
v_gene: TRBV27
CDR3nt: TGTGCCAGCAGTTTAAGGGACAGGGGAAGTACAGATGGCTACACCTTC
CDR3aa: CASSLRDRGSTDGYTF

abundance: NA
d_gene: NA
j_gene: TRBJ1-2
v_gene: TRBV6-1
CDR3nt: TGTGCCAGCAGTGAAGCGGGGGCGAGGTATGGCTACACCTTC
CDR3aa: CASSEAGARYGYTF

abundance: NA
d_gene: NA
j_gene: TRBJ2-3
v_gene: TRBV6-6
CDR3nt: TGTGCCAGCACAATCGTGGGGGCTAGCACAGATACGCAGTATTTT
CDR3aa: CASTIVGASTDTQYF

abundance: NA
d_gene: TRBD1
j_gene: TRBJ2-1
v_gene: TRBV9
CDR3nt: TGTGCCAGCAGCGTAGAGACAGGGCTGAACTACAATGAGCAGTTCTTC
CDR3aa: CASSVETGLNYNEQFF

abundance: NA
d_gene: TRBD1
j_gene: TRBJ1-2
v_gene: TRBV5-1
CDR3nt: TGCGCCAGCAGCTTGCAACCTAGGACAGGGGCGGCCCTGGATGGCTACACCTTC
CDR3aa: CASSLQPRTGAALDGYTF

abundance: NA
d_gene: TRBD2
j_gene: TRBJ2-2
v_gene: TRBV7-2
CDR3nt: TGTGCCAGCGGACTTTCCGGGACTAGCAAAAACACCGGGGAGCTGTTTTTT
CDR3aa: CASGLSGTSKNTGELFF

abundance: NA
d_gene: NA
j_gene: TRBJ2-1
v_gene: TRBV6-7
CDR3nt: TGTGCCAGCAGCTTACTCCCGGAGAGTCCCTACAATGAGCAGTTCTTC
CDR3aa: CASSLLPESPYNEQFF

abundance: NA
d_gene: NA
j_gene: TRBJ2-3
v_gene: TRBV19
CDR3nt: TGTGCCAGCCGTAAGGGAGACCGCACAGATACGCAGTATTTT
CDR3aa: CASRKGDRTDTQYF

abundance: few
d_gene: NA
j_gene: TRBJ1-1
v_gene: TRBV10-3
CDR3nt: TGTGCCATCAGTGAGGATGTGGGCCGGATCACTGAAGCTTTCTTT
CDR3aa: CAISEDVGRITEAFF

abundance: NA
d_gene: TRBD1
j_gene: TRBJ2-5
v_gene: TRBV5-6
CDR3nt: TGTGCCAGCAGCTTGGGACAGGGGCGGGAGACCCAGTACTTC
CDR3aa: CASSLGQGRETQYF

abundance: NA
d_gene: TRBD1
j_gene: TRBJ2-1
v_gene: TRBV4-1
CDR3nt: TGCGCCAGCAGCCATGAACGGACAGGGGCCTACAATGAGCAGTTCTTC
CDR3aa: CASSHERTGAYNEQFF

abundance: NA
d_gene: TRBD1
j_gene: TRBJ1-2
v_gene: TRBV19
CDR3nt: TGTGCCAGTAGTATACAGGGGGAGTCCGACTATGGCTACACCTTC
CDR3aa: CASSIQGESDYGYTF

abundance: NA
d_gene: TRBD2
j_gene: TRBJ2-3
v_gene: TRBV18
CDR3nt: TGTGCCAGCTCATCGACTAGCGGCGGCCCCACAGATACGCAGTATTTT
CDR3aa: CASSSTSGGPTDTQYF

abundance: NA
d_gene: TRBD2
j_gene: TRBJ2-1
v_gene: TRBV15
CDR3nt: TGTGCCACCAGCAGAGAGCGAGCGGGGGAACCCTACAATGAGCAGTTCTTC
CDR3aa: CATSRERAGEPYNEQFF

abundance: NA
d_gene: NA
j_gene: TRBJ1-2
v_gene: TRBV21-1
CDR3nt: TGTGCCAGCAGCAAAGCCAAGGGGGCGTATGGCTACACCTTC
CDR3aa: CASSKAKGAYGYTF

abundance: NA
d_gene: NA
j_gene: TRBJ2-3
v_gene: TRBV5-4
CDR3nt: TGTGCCAGCAGCTTGGGAAGGGGCCCAGAACAAAGGCAGTATTTT
CDR3aa: CASSLGRGPEQRQYF

abundance: NA
d_gene: NA
j_gene: TRBJ2-7
v_gene: TRBV6-6
CDR3nt: TGTGCCAGCAGGCTTAGACAGATATCCTACGAGCAGTACTTC
CDR3aa: CASRLRQISYEQYF

abundance: NA
d_gene: NA
j_gene: TRBJ1-2
v_gene: TRBV6-6
CDR3nt: TGTGCCAGCAGATCGCTGGGTGAGGGACTCTATGGCTACACCTTC
CDR3aa: CASRSLGEGLYGYTF

abundance: NA
d_gene: NA
j_gene: TRBJ2-3
v_gene: TRBV20-1
CDR3nt: TGCAGTGCCCCCGACGAGGGTACGCAGTATTTT
CDR3aa: CSAPDEGTQYF

abundance: NA
d_gene: NA
j_gene: TRBJ2-1
v_gene: TRBV5-1
CDR3nt: TGCGCCAGCACGCGGGGCGAGGGAAGGATTAATGAGCAGTTCTTC
CDR3aa: CASTRGEGRINEQFF

abundance: once
d_gene: TRBD2
j_gene: TRBJ2-6
v_gene: TRBV5-4
CDR3nt: TGTGCCAGCAGCTGGGGGGGTAGCTCTGGGGCCAACGTCCTGACTTTC
CDR3aa: CASSWGGSSGANVLTF

abundance: NA
d_gene: NA
j_gene: TRBJ2-1
v_gene: TRBV7-9
CDR3nt: TGTGCCAGCAGCTTCTTTCCGGGAAGTGAGCAGTTCTTC
CDR3aa: CASSFFPGSEQFF

abundance: NA
d_gene: NA
j_gene: TRBJ2-3
v_gene: TRBV10-1
CDR3nt: TGCGCCAGCAGTGAGTCGCGAGGGAAGGATACGCAGTATTTT
CDR3aa: CASSESRGKDTQYF

abundance: NA
d_gene: NA
j_gene: TRBJ2-7
v_gene: TRBV29-1
CDR3nt: TGCAGCGTTGTTGCGAACTCCTACGAGCAGTACTTC
CDR3aa: CSVVANSYEQYF

abundance: NA
d_gene: TRBD2
j_gene: TRBJ2-1
v_gene: TRBV19
CDR3nt: TGTGCCAGTATGGAGCGGGAGGATGAGCAGTTCTTC
CDR3aa: CASMEREDEQFF

abundance: NA
d_gene: NA
j_gene: TRBJ2-7
v_gene: TRBV5-4
CDR3nt: TGTGCCAGCAGCTCGGGGGGCCCGGGACTATACGAGCAGTACTTC
CDR3aa: CASSSGGPGLYEQYF

abundance: NA
d_gene: TRBD2
j_gene: TRBJ2-7
v_gene: TRBV6-6
CDR3nt: TGTGCCAGCAGGGACGGGGGGGCCCAATACGAGCAGTACTTC
CDR3aa: CASRDGGAQYEQYF

abundance: NA
d_gene: TRBD2
j_gene: TRBJ2-3
v_gene: TRBV18
CDR3nt: TGTGCCAGCTCACCAAGTGGGACTAGCGGGGATACGCAGTATTTT
CDR3aa: CASSPSGTSGDTQYF

abundance: few
d_gene: TRBD1
j_gene: TRBJ2-1
v_gene: TRBV18
CDR3nt: TGTGCCAGCTCACCAACCGGACAGGGGGCATCAGAGCAGTTCTTC
CDR3aa: CASSPTGQGASEQFF

abundance: NA
d_gene: NA
j_gene: TRBJ2-2
v_gene: TRBV24-1
CDR3nt: TGTGCCACCAGTGACGGAGCGAGGGAGACCGGGGAGCTGTTTTTT
CDR3aa: CATSDGARETGELFF